These 25 T cell receptor beta chains were all obtained from the same sample, sequenced in a study of neoadjuvant anti-PD-1 for oral cavity cancer. TCRdb's table, derived via immunoSEQ multiplex PCR, lists solely in-frame clones and lacks some. The data hold 6,000 to 7,500 clones, with more than 65% observed a single time. Specimen: PBMCs, collected before nivolumab (anti-PD-1) treatment. The receptors originated from a person aged 35-80 years with oral cavity squamous cell carcinoma.

In DNA form, the CDR3 reads TGCGCCAGCAGCCAAGATCCAGCGGGGGGGGGTACGCAGTATTTT. Translation gives CASSQDPAGGGTQYF. This chain links TRBV4-1 with TRBJ2-3; 10 bases agree with TRBD2. In germline, CDR1 is MGHRA, CDR2 YSYEKL. The CDR3 runs 15 residues. Unmatched junction bases numbered 5, after V lost 0 bases and J lost 8 bases.

V gene TRBV6-5 combines with J gene TRBJ2-1; D may be TRBD1 (5 bases). In germline, CDR1 is MNHEY, CDR2 SVGAGI. V was pared by 6 bases and J by 2 bases, with 14 bases between. The CDR3 sequence is 15 residues long. The CDR3 reads CASSPGHPAYNEQFF. In DNA form, the CDR3 reads TGTGCCAGCAGCCCAGGACACCCCGCCTACAATGAGCAGTTCTTC.

The V call is TRBV6-5, the J call TRBJ2-7, with TRBD2 as a possible D gene (5 bases). The V end was cut by 2 bases, the J end by 3 bases, with 11 bases between. The CDR3 loop spans 14 amino acids. The germline gives CDR1 MNHEY, CDR2 SVGAGI. CDR3 protein: CASSYQLEGYEQYF. In nucleotides, the CDR3 is TGTGCCAGCAGTTACCAATTAGAGGGCTACGAGCAGTACTTC.

The chain carries TRBV6-1 and TRBJ2-5, with 8 bases lining up with TRBD2. V gave up 5 bases and J gave up 2 bases; unmatched junction bases: 4. This CDR3 has 14 residues. CDR1 is MNHNS, CDR2 SASEGT, per germline. CDR3 sequence: CASSSPGGQETQYF. Here the CDR3 DNA reads TGTGCCAGCAGTTCCCCGGGGGGGCAAGAGACCCAGTACTTC.

The V gene is TRBV7-9, the J gene TRBJ2-3; D remains unclear. With 1 base removed from V and 2 bases from J, the gap between germline ends came to 10 bases. Germline lookup yields CDR1 SEHNR and CDR2 FQNEAQ (reference sequence). The CDR3 spans 15 residues. CDR3 protein: CASSLDLSPTDTQYF. The CDR3 DNA reads TGTGCCAGCAGCTTAGACTTATCTCCCACAGATACGCAGTATTTT. Full variable domain (missing parts from reference TRBV7-9 and TRBJ2-3): DTGVSQNPRHKITKRGQNVTFRCDPISEHNRLYWYRQTLGQGPEFLTYFQNEAQLEKSRLLSDRFSAERPKGSFSTLEIQRTEQGDSAMYLCASSLDLSPTDTQYFGPGTRLTVL.

This chain uses TRBV4-3 with TRBJ2-7; TRBD1 is a possible D gene (6 bases). CDR3 length equals 15 residues. Trimming cost V 0 bases and J 3 bases, with 12 bases left between them. Germline-derived CDR1 and CDR2 are LGHNA and YSLEER. DNA for the CDR3: TGCGCCAGCAGCCAAGATCCCCAGACAGGCTACGAGCAGTACTTC. It codes for CASSQDPQTGYEQYF.

The DNA for the CDR3 is TGTGCCAGCAGCCGTGGGACAGGGTCCGGGGAGCTGTTTTTT. This codes for CASSRGTGSGELFF. The gene calls are TRBV7-2 and TRBJ2-2, with 9 bases identical to TRBD1. Germline CDR1 reads SGHTA; CDR2 reads FQGNSA. The CDR3 runs to 14 residues. V trimming: 5 bases; J trimming: 6 bases; junction bases outside the gene matches: 4.

The chain recombines TRBV28 with TRBJ1-2; D is undetermined. This CDR3 spans 15 amino acids. Trimming shortened V by 1 base and J by 4 bases, and 13 bases separated the two germline ends. Germline V lookup: CDR1 MDHEN, CDR2 SYDVKM. CDR3 loop: CASSLFPPGRYGYTF. As DNA, the CDR3 is TGTGCCAGCAGTTTATTCCCGCCAGGCCGCTATGGCTACACCTTC.

This clone was observed once. CDR3 bases: TGTGCCTGGGGGACAGCAGTAACCTACAATGAGCAGTTCTTC. Protein sequence: CAWGTAVTYNEQFF. The chain carries TRBV30 and TRBJ2-1; 7 nucleotides line up with TRBD1. Per germline, CDR1 GTSNPN and CDR2 SVGIG (reference sequence). There are 14 residues in the CDR3. J lost 2 bases, V lost 5 bases, and 6 bases had no gene match.

The J gene is TRBJ1-2, the V gene TRBV7-2; the match to TRBD1 covers 8 bases. Germline trimming cut 5 bases from V and 1 base from J; bases unmatched to any gene: 6. The germline V gene encodes CDR1 SGHTA and CDR2 FQGNSA. This CDR3 contains 15 residues. CDR3 sequence (DNA): TGTGCCAGCAGCGCACGGACAGGGATTAACTATGGCTACACCTTC. As protein: CASSARTGINYGYTF.

CDR3 sequence: CASSAGTGGGLSPEQYF. Written as DNA, the CDR3 is TGCGCCAGCAGCGCAGGGACAGGGGGAGGCCTCAGTCCCGAGCAGTACTTC. The J gene is TRBJ2-7, the V gene TRBV5-1; 11 bases match TRBD1. This CDR3 comprises 17 residues. Germline-derived CDR1 and CDR2 are SGHRS and YFSETQ. The V gene end was trimmed by 4 bases and the J gene end by 6 bases; junction bases not matched to a gene: 15. Complete variable domain (other parts from reference TRBV5-1 and TRBJ2-7): KAGVTQTPRYLIKTRGQQVTLSCSPISGHRSVSWYQQTPGQGLQFLFEYFSETQRNKGNFPGRFSGRQFSNSRSEMNVSTLELGDSALYLCASSAGTGGGLSPEQYFGPGTRLTVT.

This clone was detected once. The chain employs TRBV5-1 and TRBJ2-1; TRBD1 agrees at 8 bases. The germline CDR1 and CDR2 sequences are SGHRS and YFSETQ. This CDR3 spans 13 amino acids. V was pared by 4 bases and J by 8 bases, with 5 bases of the junction left unmatched. In DNA form, the CDR3 reads TGCGCCAGCAGCCCTGGACAGGGTTATGAGCAGTTCTTC. This gives the protein CASSPGQGYEQFF.

The rearrangement uses TRBV7-9 and TRBJ1-1, with unresolved D. Germline V gives CDR1 SEHNR, CDR2 FQNEAQ (reference sequence). The CDR3 has 13 amino acids. V was pared by 5 bases and J by 2 bases, with 9 bases between. CDR3 DNA: TGTGCCAGCAGCACTCTGGGTAACACTGAAGCTTTCTTT. Its protein is CASSTLGNTEAFF.

The J gene is TRBJ2-7, the V gene TRBV10-2; 8 nucleotides agree with TRBD1. This CDR3 has 15 residues. J was trimmed by 4 bases and V by 1 base; bases with no gene match: 6. Germline CDR1 and CDR2: WSHSY and SAAADI. The CDR3 region has the DNA TGCGCCAGCAGTGAGTACTTACAGGGGGAGTACGAGCAGTACTTC. It yields the protein CASSEYLQGEYEQYF.

By frequency in the sample, this clone is medium-sized. The chain recombines TRBV5-1 with TRBJ1-2; tentatively, D is TRBD1 (6 bases). CDR1 SGHRS and CDR2 YFSETQ come from the germline V gene. V lost 3 bases and J 5 bases, leaving 11 bases between the germline ends. The CDR3 loop spans 13 amino acids. This chain's CDR3 is CASSWDKSYGYTF. CDR3 bases: TGCGCCAGCAGCTGGGACAAGTCTTATGGCTACACCTTC.

This sequence joins TRBV7-9 and TRBJ2-1; D assignment may be TRBD1 or TRBD2 (5 bases each). CDR1 is SEHNR, CDR2 FQNEAQ, per germline (reference sequence). The CDR3 sequence is 14 residues long. V was cut by 3 bases and J by 0 bases, with 6 bases left in between. This chain's CDR3 is CASSFGGSYNEQFF. CDR3 bases: TGTGCCAGCAGCTTTGGGGGCTCCTACAATGAGCAGTTCTTC.

This sequence joins TRBV18 and TRBJ1-1; possibly TRBD1 for D (6 bases). Trimming left V 4 bases short and J 5 bases short, with 20 bases between. Per germline, CDR1 KGHSH and CDR2 LQKENI. This CDR3 is built from 16 residues. CDR3 coding DNA: TGTGCCAGCTCACGGCCCTCCAGGGGTGGTTGGACTGAAGCTTTCTTT. Its protein is CASSRPSRGGWTEAFF.

The table lists this clone with a few counts. The chain links TRBV5-4 to TRBJ2-5, with D possibly being TRBD2 (5 bases). Looked up from germline, CDR1 is SGHNT and CDR2 is YYREEE (reference sequence). CDR3 length: 15 residues. V was trimmed by 0 bases and J by 1 base, leaving 10 bases between them. The CDR3 sequence is CASSLEPSRQETQYF. CDR3 DNA: TGTGCCAGCAGCTTGGAGCCTAGCCGCCAAGAGACCCAGTACTTC.

The J gene is TRBJ2-7, the V gene TRBV5-1, with D possibly matching TRBD1 (5 bases). The V end was cut by 7 bases, the J end by 4 bases, with 15 bases between. This CDR3 is 13 amino acids long. Germline loops: CDR1 SGHRS, CDR2 YFSETQ. The CDR3 DNA follows: TGCGCCAGCTCCCCGGCCAGGGCGTACGAGCAGTACTTC. Its translation: CASSPARAYEQYF. Based on the CDR3 plus reference TRBV5-1 and TRBJ2-7, the full variable domain is KAGVTQTPRYLIKTRGQQVTLSCSPISGHRSVSWYQQTPGQGLQFLFEYFSETQRNKGNFPGRFSGRQFSNSRSEMNVSTLELGDSALYLCASSPARAYEQYFGPGTRLTVT.

The V gene is TRBV7-2, the J gene TRBJ2-5, with D unresolved. The V end was cut by 2 bases, the J end by 0 bases, with 1 base between. The CDR3 runs to 12 residues. In germline, CDR1 is SGHTA, CDR2 FQGNSA. The CDR3 is CASSLNQETQYF. In nucleotides, the CDR3 is TGTGCCAGCAGCTTAAACCAAGAGACCCAGTACTTC. The full variable domain, its missing parts supplied by reference TRBV7-2 and TRBJ2-5, is GAGVSQSPSNKVTEKGKDVELRCDPISGHTALYWYRQSLGQGLEFLIYFQGNSAPDKSGLPSDRFSAERTGGSVSTLTIQRTQQEDSAVYLCASSLNQETQYFGPGTRLLVL.

V usage is TRBV5-8 and J usage is TRBJ2-5; 7 positions match TRBD1. Germline assignment: CDR1 SGHTS and CDR2 YDEGEE. V shed 5 bases and J 5 bases; nucleotides not matched to a gene: 12. CDR3 size: 15 residues. In DNA, the CDR3 is TGTGCCAGCAGGACAAACAGGGGCGCCGGGGAGACCCAGTACTTC. It is translated as CASRTNRGAGETQYF.

The CDR3 DNA is TGTGCCAGTAGCCGAGCCCTGGACGGCCAAGAGACCCAGTACTTC. Translated, it gives CASSRALDGQETQYF. The V and J genes are TRBV19 and TRBJ2-5; D gene uncertain. The CDR3 contains 15 residues. V lost 6 bases and J lost 1, with 15 bases in between. Germline CDR1 is LNHDA and CDR2 is SQIVND (reference sequence).

The chain uses TRBV6-5 and TRBJ2-1, with D possibly TRBD2 on 6 matching bases. The CDR3 runs 15 residues. Germline V gene sequence: CDR1 MNHEY, CDR2 SVGAGI. V lost 2 bases and J lost 7, with 15 bases in between. CDR3 nucleotides: TGTGCCAGCAGTTACGTGGCGGGACCGAGAAATGAGCAGTTCTTC. It yields the protein CASSYVAGPRNEQFF.

This clone appeared a single time. The J gene is TRBJ2-7, the V gene TRBV5-1, with 8 bases fitting TRBD1. Germline V gene data show CDR1 as SGHRS and CDR2 as YFSETQ. The length of the CDR3 is 15 residues. Losses at the gene ends were 2 bases for V and 1 base for J; bases not matched to a gene: 5. The CDR3 sequence is CASSFDGQGSYEQYF. In DNA, the CDR3 is TGCGCCAGCAGCTTTGACGGACAGGGTTCCTACGAGCAGTACTTC.

The rearrangement joins TRBV6-5 to TRBJ2-3; perhaps TRBD1 as D (6 bases). Germline CDR1 MNHEY, CDR2 SVGAGI. Trimming took 6 bases from V and 1 from J, leaving 14 bases between them. This CDR3 is 15 amino acids long. Here the CDR3 DNA reads TGTGCCAGCAGCAAGACAGGCCCTGGCACAGATACGCAGTATTTT. It specifies CASSKTGPGTDTQYF.